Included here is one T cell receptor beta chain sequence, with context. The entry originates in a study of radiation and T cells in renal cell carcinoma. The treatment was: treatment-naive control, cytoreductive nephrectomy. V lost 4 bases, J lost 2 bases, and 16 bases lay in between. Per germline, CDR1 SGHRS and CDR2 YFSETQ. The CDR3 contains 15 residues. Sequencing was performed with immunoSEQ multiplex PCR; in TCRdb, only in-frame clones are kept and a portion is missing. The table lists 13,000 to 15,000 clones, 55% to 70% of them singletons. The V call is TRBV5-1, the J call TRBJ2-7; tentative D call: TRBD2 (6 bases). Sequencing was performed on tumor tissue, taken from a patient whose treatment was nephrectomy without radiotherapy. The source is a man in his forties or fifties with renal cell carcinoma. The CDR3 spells CASSLDGGFAYEQYF. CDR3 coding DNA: TGCGCCAGCAGCCTTGATGGGGGGTTCGCCTACGAGCAGTACTTC. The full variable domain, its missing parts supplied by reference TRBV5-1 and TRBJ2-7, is KAGVTQTPRYLIKTRGQQVTLSCSPISGHRSVSWYQQTPGQGLQFLFEYFSETQRNKGNFPGRFSGRQFSNSRSEMNVSTLELGDSALYLCASSLDGGFAYEQYFGPGTRLTVT.